This TCR beta chain emerged from a study of shared clonotypes between healthy human individuals. Assay used: immunoSEQ multiplex PCR; TCRdb lists only in-frame clones, some missing. The sample holds around 1 million clones; 60% to 85% are singletons and the top ten take around 1.4%. The V gene lost 6 bases and the J gene lost 6 bases, with 13 bases spanning the gap. The length of the CDR3 is 13 residues. The germline CDR1 and CDR2 sequences are SNHLY and FYNNEI. The sequencing sample was made of memory CD4+ T cells sorted from blood. Subset specified: CD45RA-negative fraction. The receptor was derived from a man younger than 35 in good health. This chain connects TRBV2 to TRBJ2-3, with TRBD1 as a possible D gene (5 bases). CDR3 amino acids: CASSGTGSDTQYF. The CDR3 DNA is TGTGCCAGCAGCGGAACAGGTTCCGATACGCAGTATTTT.